This TCR beta chain comes out of a study of control samples from healthy donors and cancer patients (dated by TCRdb to the early 2020s). CDR1 and CDR2, looked up from the germline V gene, are MDHEN and SYDVKM. Measured from the cysteine to the phenylalanine, the CDR3 is 16 residues long. The entry retains the CDR3 DNA only, 48 bases that are in frame from base 1. V loses 8 bases, J loses 2 bases, and the germline ends lie 22 bases apart. Turning to this clone: Its recognized antigen is unknown. No per-base quality is available; no much larger clone lies one base away.

Library construction relied on the immunoSEQ multiplex PCR assay. As stored in TCRdb, this immuneACCESS dataset retains in-frame rearrangements with V and J assigned. A fraction of the clones does not appear; measured against another copy, unresolved V genes explain less than half of the discrepancy, and the remainder lacks a known reason. The sample profile shows roughly 55,000 clones; approximately 88% of them were found once. The ten largest clones take up 3.8% of the sample. The sequenced sample consisted of blood. The rearrangement combines TRBV28 with TRBJ2-7; the best D guess is TRBD2, with 6 bases matching. The receptor was derived from a man in his forties or fifties in good health. The nucleotide sequence reads TGTGCCAGCCCCCCCGCGGGAAGACCGGGACCCTACGAGCAGTACTTC. Its translation reads: CASPPAGRPGPYEQYF.